This T cell receptor beta chain is drawn from a study of shared clonotypes between healthy human individuals (dated by TCRdb to about 2020). Turning to the overall study: The cohort included three men and a couple of women between 18 and 49 years of age. To estimate repertoire size and how much clonotypes are shared between individuals, the study performed deep sequencing of blood TCR repertoires from roughly five healthy adults. For each donor, three plates each were used for CD4 naive and CD4 memory, two plates were used for CD8 naive, and one plate was used for CD8 memory. Per donor, leukapheresis produced somewhere between about 0.9 and 9.5 billion PBMCs. To increase sequencing depth and limit assay-specific biases, TCR repertoire library preparation and sequencing were carried out by different laboratories using diverse techniques. What the study reported, not specific to this receptor: Rarefaction of sorted-subset datasets indicated incomplete sequencing despite the large sequencing depth. Across a handful of donors, approximately 5% of naive CD4, more than 3% of naive CD8, around 2.1% of memory CD4, and 0.4% of memory CD8 clonotypes were shared. Sampling was limited to blood, and TCR repertoires in tissue likely differ from TCR repertoires in blood. Because the study included a small number of donors, the genetic and exposure-history diversity represented was limited. Clonotypes shared by all four sorted-subset donors showed higher generation probabilities than non-shared clonotypes. Naive subsets generally had larger estimated clonotype richness than memory subsets did. Pairwise subsampling indicated that sequencing depth was expected to affect the degree of clonotype sharing among donors.

The germline V gene sets CDR1 to SGHRS and CDR2 to YFSETQ. The germline V end is reduced by 1 base and the J end by 7 bases; junction bases left unmatched: 10. The CDR3 starts with the cysteine, ends with the phenylalanine, and has 16 residues. Only the CDR3 portion is preserved as DNA: 48 bases, with reading frame beginning at the first base. The donors were healthy, HIV-negative adults with no recently reported acute infections or vaccinations. Only Caucasian adults living in Nashville, Tennessee, USA were represented among the donors. Magnetic negative selection was used to enrich CD4+ T cells, after which naive cells were positively selected on CD45RA and the negative fraction became the memory subset. Blood was collected by leukapheresis, and PBMCs were isolated by Ficoll-Histopaque density gradient centrifugation and then cryopreserved in liquid nitrogen vapor phase. Analytical flow cytometry was used to check the purity and quantity of each magnetically sorted T cell population. Genomic DNA was isolated from each sorted fraction and quantified by UV absorbance on a Nanodrop 2000c.

Using the deep immunoSEQ assay, multiplex PCR amplified TCR CDR3 regions from genomic DNA. Genomic DNA extracted from each cell subset was distributed evenly over all wells of several immunoSEQ 96-well plates, and each plate served as one replicate. For sorted subsets, each replicate PCR was loaded with about 0.2 ug genomic DNA, equivalent to 25,000 to 35,000 T cell genomes. Purified libraries were measured with a Qubit 3.0 fluorometer, size-checked on a Bioanalyzer 2100, and measured again with the KAPA Library Quantification kit. A separate single-read 150-cycle Illumina NextSeq 550 flow cell was used to sequence each immunoSEQ 96-well plate. As for how the authors treated the data: Because only junctional sequences without quality scores were contained in the immunoSEQ output, filtering matching that applied to full-length reads could not be performed. Sequences were annotated with PyIR, a Python wrapper for IgBLAST v1.9, using IMGT germline references to assign V/J genes and CDR3. Any read was removed if the V/J assignment was weak (E-value above 1e-6), the CDR3 was missing, or the read contained stop codons, out-of-frame junctions, or ambiguous translated residues. V3J clonotypes were defined as sequences sharing the same inferred V gene, J gene, and CDR3 amino acid sequence. Percentage overlap between repertoires was calculated by dividing the number of shared unique clonotypes by the size of the smaller repertoire. Three approaches were used to assess repertoire richness: RTK rarefaction, the Chao1 estimator, and Recon v2.1 estimates of unobserved clonotypes. Generation probabilities were computed with OLGA for all TCRbeta clonotypes obtained by the gDNA method from four donors. Drawn from immuneACCESS, this table holds only the in-frame rearrangements with V and J called that TCRdb kept. Clones are partly lost; checked studies trace under half to an unresolved V gene and leave the rest unexplained. That table furnishes V, J and clone size, whereas the DNA furnished D and trimming. In all, the sample holds some 1.5 million clones, and 95% to 99% of those were seen once. The top ten clonotypes cover roughly 0.42% of the sample.

For this clone: The clone's antigen remains unknown. No base quality information exists; no much larger clone differs at one position.

The TCR comes from a man aged 25-45 years in good health. Here the chain combines TRBV5-1 and TRBJ2-2; TRBD2 agrees with 7 junctional bases. The sequencing sample was made of naive CD4+ T cells sorted from blood. This specimen's cell subset or site label, interpreted: CD45RA+ positively selected. The encoded CDR3 is CASSLLAGESGGELFF. The DNA is TGCGCCAGCAGCTTGCTCGCGGGAGAGTCGGGCGGGGAGCTGTTTTTT.